This T cell receptor (beta chain) was captured by sequencing in a study of blood T cells in healthy people across ages. Donation came from healthy Caucasian individuals in Russia who were aged about 6 to 95. Sample-barcoded 5' priming and a J-beta primer mix drove a second PCR of roughly 7 to 11 cycles. TCRdb re-analysed the 5' RACE reads in MiXCR, keeping a single row per CDR3 protein. Here the sample spans fewer than 2,000,000 distinct CDR3 sequences, about two fifths being singletons. This clonotype was counted between two and nine times. CDR1 SGHKS and CDR2 YYEKEE come from the germline V gene (reference sequence). Deletions cut 2 bases from V and 6 bases from J, with 15 bases between. The CDR3 covers 14 residues.

This receptor was identified in a human donor in good health. The chain uses TRBV5-5 and TRBJ2-7; a weak D match, TRBD2 (5 bases). Sequencing input: blood. The CDR3 DNA follows: TGTGCCAGCAGCTTAGATAGTTGGGAGTCCGAGCAGTACTTC. Its translation: CASSLDSWESEQYF.